Reported below is one T cell receptor beta chain. What it binds is not known. The assay used deep level. Profiling relied on immunoSEQ multiplex PCR, and the TCRdb table lists in-frame clones only, not all of them. In the table there are about 2.3 million clones, more than 85% of which are singletons. The sample originates from a study of shared clonotypes between healthy human individuals. In the study overall: For every donor, three CD4 naive, three CD4 memory, two CD8 naive and one CD8 memory plates were used. Study-level findings and limits: In the sorted subsets, rarefaction showed sequencing was incomplete despite large depth. The sampled material consisted only of blood, and tissue repertoires are likely to differ.

V shed 2 bases and J shed 1 base, with 17 bases lying between them. CDR1 and CDR2 from the germline V gene are MDHEN and SYDVKM. This CDR3 has 17 residues. The sequenced sample was naive CD4+ T cells from PBMCs. This sample's subset: CD45RA+ positively selected. This receptor was identified in a man younger than 35 in good health. Some clones in this sample may be carry-over from other donors' samples. The V call is TRBV28, the J call TRBJ2-5; a weak D match, TRBD1 (5 bases). The CDR3 bases are TGTGCCAGCAGTTTACGCTCTTGGAGACAGTTCCAAGAGACCCAGTACTTC. Translating it yields CASSLRSWRQFQETQYF.